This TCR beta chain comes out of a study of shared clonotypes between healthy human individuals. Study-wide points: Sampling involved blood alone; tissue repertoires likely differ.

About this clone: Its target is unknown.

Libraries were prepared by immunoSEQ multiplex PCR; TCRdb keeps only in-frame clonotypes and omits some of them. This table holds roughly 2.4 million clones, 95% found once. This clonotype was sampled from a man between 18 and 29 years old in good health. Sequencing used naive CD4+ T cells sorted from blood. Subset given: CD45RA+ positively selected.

The CDR3 region is CASSSGQLNTEAFF. The CDR3 nucleotides are TGTGCCAGCAGTTCGGGACAGCTGAACACTGAAGCTTTCTTT. The gene calls are TRBV6-5 and TRBJ1-1, with 7 bases lining up with TRBD1. Trimming at V came to 4 bases and at J to 0 bases, leaving 2 bases not matched to a gene. The CDR3 length is 14 residues. Per germline, CDR1 MNHEY and CDR2 SVGAGI.